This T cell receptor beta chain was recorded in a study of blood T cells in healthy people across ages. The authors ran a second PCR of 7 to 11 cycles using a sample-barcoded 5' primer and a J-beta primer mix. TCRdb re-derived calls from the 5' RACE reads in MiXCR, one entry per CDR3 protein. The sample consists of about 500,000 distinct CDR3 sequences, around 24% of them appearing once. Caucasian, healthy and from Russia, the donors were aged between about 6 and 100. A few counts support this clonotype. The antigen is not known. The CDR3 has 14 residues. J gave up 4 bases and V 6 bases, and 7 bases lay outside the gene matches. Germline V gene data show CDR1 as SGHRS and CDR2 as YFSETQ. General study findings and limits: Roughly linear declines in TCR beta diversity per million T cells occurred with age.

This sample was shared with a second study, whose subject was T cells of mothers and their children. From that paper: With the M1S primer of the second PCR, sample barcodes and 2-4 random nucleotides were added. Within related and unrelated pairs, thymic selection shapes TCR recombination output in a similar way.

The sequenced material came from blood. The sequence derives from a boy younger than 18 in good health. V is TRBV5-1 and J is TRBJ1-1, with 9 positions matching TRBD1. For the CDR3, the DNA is TGCGCCAGCACTCTAACAGGGGGCCTCACTGAAGCTTTCTTT. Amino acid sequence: CASTLTGGLTEAFF.